The rows below give T cell receptor beta chains drawn from one sample of a study of T cells in Graves' hyperthyroidism and ophthalmopathy. TCRdb ran MiXCR on the multiplex PCR reads and lists one entry per CDR3 protein. The sample records roughly 630,000 distinct CDR3 sequences, more than 15% being singletons. The specimen sequenced was blood. The receptors derive from a woman under 40 with Graves' hyperthyroidism. Both conserved end residues are part of each CDR3. D genes are given only for firm matches. Some rows mark clone size as missing; the rest say once, few, many or name a class of expanded clone.

J: TRBJ2-2
D: TRBD1
size: NA
V: TRBV7-2
DNA: TGTGCCAGCAGCTTAGCCCTGTGGGGACAGGGTATCGCCGGGGAGCTGTTTTTT
CDR3: CASSLALWGQGIAGELFF

J: TRBJ2-2
D: TRBD1
size: few
V: TRBV10-3
DNA: TGTGCCATCAGACCGGGACAGTACACCGGGGAGCTGTTTTTT
CDR3: CAIRPGQYTGELFF

J: TRBJ2-2
D: TRBD2
size: NA
V: TRBV30
DNA: TGTGCCTGGAGTCCCCTGCTAGCGGGAGCCGCGAACACCGGGGAGCTGTTTTTT
CDR3: CAWSPLLAGAANTGELFF

J: TRBJ2-1
D: NA
size: many
V: TRBV12-5
DNA: TGTGCTAGTGGTTTGGTACTCACGGGAGATTCGTTGTTCAATGAGCAGTTCTTC
CDR3: CASGLVLTGDSLFNEQFF

J: TRBJ1-5
D: NA
size: NA
V: TRBV18
DNA: TGTGCCAGCTCAAGCCGGGACGGCTATCAGCCCCAGCATTTT
CDR3: CASSSRDGYQPQHF

J: TRBJ2-3
D: NA
size: NA
V: TRBV12-5
DNA: TGTGCTAGTGGTTTGGTAAGGACAGATACCCGACCCCATACGCAGTATTTT
CDR3: CASGLVRTDTRPHTQYF

J: TRBJ2-7
D: NA
size: NA
V: TRBV6-2/TRBV6-3
DNA: TGTGCCAGCGGCGGACGGACGTCCTACGAGCAGTACTTC
CDR3: CASGGRTSYEQYF

J: TRBJ2-7
D: TRBD1
size: NA
V: TRBV28
DNA: TGTGCCAGCGAGTCCGGCACAGGGGCCGCCTACGAGCAGTACTTC
CDR3: CASESGTGAAYEQYF

J: TRBJ2-1
D: NA
size: few
V: TRBV24-1
DNA: TGTGCCACCACCCCCAACAAGGGGTCGGTTCGGAATTACGGTGAGCAGTTCTTC
CDR3: CATTPNKGSVRNYGEQFF

J: TRBJ1-2
D: TRBD1
size: few
V: TRBV20-1
DNA: TGCAGTGCGGTGACAGGGGTGAGGTATGGCTACACCTTC
CDR3: CSAVTGVRYGYTF

J: TRBJ2-3
D: NA
size: NA
V: TRBV14
DNA: TGTGCCAGCAGCCAAAGGGCAACTCCGGATACGCAGTATTTT
CDR3: CASSQRATPDTQYF

J: TRBJ2-4
D: NA
size: few
V: TRBV6-2/TRBV6-3
DNA: TGTGCCAGCAGTCAAGCAGTAGCCAAAAACATTCAGTACTTC
CDR3: CASSQAVAKNIQYF